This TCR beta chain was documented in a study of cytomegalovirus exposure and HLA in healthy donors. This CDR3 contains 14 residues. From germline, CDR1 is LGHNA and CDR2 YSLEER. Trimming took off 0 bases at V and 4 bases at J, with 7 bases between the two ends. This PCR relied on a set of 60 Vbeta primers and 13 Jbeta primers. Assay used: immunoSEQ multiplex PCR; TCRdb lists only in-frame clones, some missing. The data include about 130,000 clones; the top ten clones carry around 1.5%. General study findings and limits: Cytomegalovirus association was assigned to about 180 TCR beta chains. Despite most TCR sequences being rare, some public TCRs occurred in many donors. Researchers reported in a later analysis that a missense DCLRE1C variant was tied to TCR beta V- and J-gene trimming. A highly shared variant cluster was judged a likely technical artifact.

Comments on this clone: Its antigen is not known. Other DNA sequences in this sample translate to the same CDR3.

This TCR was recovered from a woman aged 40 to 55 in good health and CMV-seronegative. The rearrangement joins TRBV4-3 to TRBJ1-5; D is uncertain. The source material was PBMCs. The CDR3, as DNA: TGCGCCAGCAGCCAAGAAGCACTAAATCAGCCCCAGCATTTT. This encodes CASSQEALNQPQHF.